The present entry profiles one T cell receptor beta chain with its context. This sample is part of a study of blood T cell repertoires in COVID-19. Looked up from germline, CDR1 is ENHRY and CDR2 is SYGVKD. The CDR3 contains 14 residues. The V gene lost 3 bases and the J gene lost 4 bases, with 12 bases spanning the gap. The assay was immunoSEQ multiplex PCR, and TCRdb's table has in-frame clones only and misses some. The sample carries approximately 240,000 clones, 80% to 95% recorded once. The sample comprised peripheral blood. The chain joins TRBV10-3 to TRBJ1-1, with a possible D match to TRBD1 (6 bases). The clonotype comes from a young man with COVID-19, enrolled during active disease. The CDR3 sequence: CAISENEGVTEAFF. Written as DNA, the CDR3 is TGTGCCATCAGTGAAAACGAGGGGGTCACTGAAGCTTTCTTT.